The 31 T cell receptor beta chains below come from one sample, sequenced in a study of blood T cell repertoires in COVID-19. This table comes from immunoSEQ multiplex PCR, and its TCRdb copy is limited to in-frame clones, with some not included. This table holds about 240,000 clones, around 85% found once. Source material: peripheral blood. The source is a man aged 55 to 69 with acute or convalescent COVID-19.

This chain joins TRBV3-1 (or the pseudogene TRBV3-2) and TRBJ1-1; D is uncertain. Trimming cost V 0 bases and J 1 base, with 6 bases left between them. Germline values: CDR1 LGHDT, CDR2 YNNKEL (reference sequence). CDR3 length: 14 amino acids. The CDR3 loop is CASSQEGRNTEAFF. The CDR3 coding sequence is TGTGCCAGCAGCCAAGAGGGGAGGAACACTGAAGCTTTCTTT.

This clone was seen only a few times. A much larger clone differs by one base, so this may be a read error. V and J are TRBV6-4 and TRBJ1-5; TRBD1 matches at 7 bases. The CDR3 is 13 amino acids. Germline CDR1 MRHNA, CDR2 SNTAGT. V trimming: 6 bases; J trimming: 4 bases; junction bases outside the gene matches: 3. The CDR3 DNA sequence: TGTGCCAGCAGCCGGGACAGTAATCAGCCCCAGCATTTT. Its translation: CASSRDSNQPQHF.

The rearrangement links TRBV27 to TRBJ2-7; TRBD2 matches at 15 bases. In germline, CDR1 is MNHEY, CDR2 SMNVEV (reference sequence). J lost 2 bases, V lost 5 bases, and 4 bases had no gene match. The length of the CDR3 is 16 residues. This CDR3 is CASSLRTSGRAYEQYF. The CDR3, as DNA: TGTGCCAGCAGTCTCCGGACTAGCGGGAGGGCCTACGAGCAGTACTTC.

The rearrangement uses TRBV30 and TRBJ1-1, with a weak D call TRBD1 (5 bases). The CDR3 contains 13 residues. Germline CDR1 is GTSNPN and CDR2 is SVGIG (reference sequence). Trimming took 3 bases from V and 4 from J, leaving 12 bases between them. Here the CDR3 DNA reads TGTGCCTGGAGCCATAGCGGGGGCACTGAAGCTTTCTTT. This codes for CAWSHSGGTEAFF.

This chain joins TRBV15 and TRBJ2-5; the D gene is possibly TRBD1 (5 bases). V dropped 1 base and J dropped 1 base, with 7 bases sitting between them. CDR3 size: 14 residues. Germline CDR1 and CDR2: LNHNV and YYDKDF (reference sequence). The DNA of the CDR3 is TGTGCCACCAGCAGAGGTGACAGCCAAGAGACCCAGTACTTC. Translated, it gives CATSRGDSQETQYF.

The V and J genes are TRBV11-3 and TRBJ2-5; TRBD2 matches 9 bases. This CDR3 region has 16 residues. With V trimmed by 5 bases and J by 2 bases, 9 bases remained unmatched. CDR1 and CDR2 (germline): SGHNT, YENEEA. The chain's CDR3 is CASSPPRLAGQETQYF. The CDR3 DNA reads TGTGCCAGCAGCCCTCCCCGGCTAGCGGGACAAGAGACCCAGTACTTC.

As regards this clone: At one boundary the junction diverges from the germline segment, which might be a read error. The V gene is TRBV7-2, the J gene TRBJ2-7, with 8 bases aligning to TRBD1. The CDR3 runs to 15 residues. The germline V gene has CDR1 SGHTA and CDR2 FQGNSA. The DNA of the CDR3 is TGTGCCAGCAGCCTTCGGGGACAGGTCTCCAACGAGCAGTACTTC. Its protein product is CASSLRGQVSNEQYF.

As concerns this clone: This CDR3 is also generated by other DNA sequences in the sample. This rearrangement joins TRBV19 to TRBJ2-5; the match to TRBD1 covers 7 bases. The CDR3 extends over 13 amino acids. CDR1 is LNHDA, CDR2 SQIVND, per germline (reference sequence). The ends lost 5 bases at V and 3 bases at J; junction bases unmatched: 3. CDR3 in DNA: TGTGCCAGTAGTCCCGACAGGGAAGAGACCCAGTACTTC. Protein sequence: CASSPDREETQYF.

The chain joins TRBV19 to TRBJ1-5, with 8 bases matching TRBD1. The CDR3 runs to 16 residues. Germline values: CDR1 LNHDA, CDR2 SQIVND (reference sequence). Trimming took 3 bases from V and 4 from J; bases not matched to a gene: 8. Here the CDR3 DNA reads TGTGCCAGTAGTATGAGGCAGGGGGCGGGAAATCAGCCCCAGCATTTT. Its protein product is CASSMRQGAGNQPQHF.

The chain couples TRBV7-9 to TRBJ2-3; 8 bases are a match to TRBD2. The J segment lost 2 bases and the V segment lost 5 bases, leaving 9 bases of the junction unmatched. Per the germline V gene, CDR1 is SEHNR and CDR2 is FQNEAQ (reference sequence). CDR3 length: 16 residues. The chain's CDR3 is CASSLRAGVNTDTQYF. The CDR3 DNA follows: TGTGCCAGCAGCCTACGAGCGGGAGTCAACACAGATACGCAGTATTTT.

V gene TRBV10-3 combines with J gene TRBJ2-1, with 7 positions matching TRBD2. Looked up from germline, CDR1 is ENHRY and CDR2 is SYGVKD. Germline trimming cut 5 bases from V and 6 bases from J; bases unmatched to any gene: 10. This CDR3 has 15 residues. The CDR3: CAISPAGMGGNEQFF. The CDR3 DNA sequence: TGTGCCATCAGTCCAGCGGGAATGGGTGGCAATGAGCAGTTCTTC.

The V and J genes are TRBV5-4 and TRBJ2-3; tentatively, D is TRBD2 (5 bases). Trimming pared 0 bases from V and 1 base from J, leaving 15 bases between. Germline loops: CDR1 SGHNT, CDR2 YYREEE (reference sequence). The CDR3 extends over 17 amino acids. CDR3 nucleotides: TGTGCCAGCAGCTTGGCGGGGAGCACTGCCCGCACAGATACGCAGTATTTT. Translating it yields CASSLAGSTARTDTQYF.

V is TRBV27 and J is TRBJ1-1; 8 positions match TRBD1. J lost 0 bases, V lost 8 bases, and 5 bases had no gene match. The germline V gene has CDR1 MNHEY and CDR2 SMNVEV (reference sequence). The CDR3 spans 14 residues. CDR3 residues: CASHRQGMNTEAFF. In DNA, the CDR3 is TGTGCCAGCCATAGACAGGGGATGAACACTGAAGCTTTCTTT.

The chain links TRBV7-2 to TRBJ1-5, with TRBD1 matching over 7 bases. Germline CDR1 and CDR2: SGHTA and FQGNSA. The CDR3 is 15 residues long. The trim removed 6 bases at V and 2 bases at J, leaving 7 bases unmatched. Here the CDR3 reads CASSPNRGGNQPQHF. The DNA of the CDR3 is TGTGCCAGCAGTCCCAACAGGGGCGGCAATCAGCCCCAGCATTTT.

V is TRBV7-2 and J is TRBJ2-2; weak D call: TRBD1 (6 bases). The V gene lost 6 bases and the J gene lost 4 bases, with 12 bases spanning the gap. Germline V gene sequence: CDR1 SGHTA, CDR2 FQGNSA. The CDR3 has 14 amino acids. CDR3 sequence (DNA): TGTGCCAGCAGAATACAGGGCCCCACCGGGGAGCTGTTTTTT. This gives the protein CASRIQGPTGELFF.

This clone was seen a single time. The chain is built from TRBV10-3 and TRBJ1-2; TRBD1 matches 11 bases. The CDR3 loop spans 15 amino acids. Germline loops: CDR1 ENHRY, CDR2 SYGVKD. The trim removed 6 bases at V and 3 bases at J, leaving 6 bases unmatched. The CDR3 spells CAIRPGQGADYGYTF. DNA of the CDR3: TGTGCCATCAGACCCGGACAGGGGGCGGACTATGGCTACACCTTC.

J is TRBJ2-7 and V is TRBV11-3; D unclear. The CDR3 totals 14 residues. Trimming stripped 2 bases from V and 0 bases from J, with 8 bases between. The germline V gene encodes CDR1 SGHNT and CDR2 YENEEA. This chain's CDR3 is CASSLKRSSYEQYF. The DNA of the CDR3 is TGTGCCAGCAGCTTAAAACGCAGCTCCTACGAGCAGTACTTC.

The chain carries TRBV4-1 and TRBJ2-1, with D maybe TRBD2 (6 bases). CDR1 is MGHRA and CDR2 is YSYEKL in the germline V gene. V was pared by 4 bases and J by 0 bases, with 13 bases between. The CDR3 is 16 amino acids. This chain's CDR3 is CASSLVWRGSYNEQFF. The CDR3 nucleotides are TGCGCCAGCAGCCTAGTATGGCGGGGCTCCTACAATGAGCAGTTCTTC.

This clone has a count of ten or more. The rearrangement joins TRBV6-2 or TRBV6-3 to TRBJ2-5; no clear D gene. This CDR3 contains 16 residues. With 4 bases removed from V and 1 base from J, the gap between germline ends came to 16 bases. The germline V gene encodes CDR1 MNHEY and CDR2 SVGEGT. The CDR3 protein is CASSSRLRVSQETQYF. CDR3 coding DNA: TGTGCCAGCAGTTCTAGGCTACGGGTCTCCCAAGAGACCCAGTACTTC.

The chain is built from TRBV7-3 and TRBJ2-1; D is perhaps TRBD1 (7 bases). The CDR3 totals 15 residues. V lost 5 bases, J lost 6 bases, and 17 bases lay in between. Per germline, CDR1 SGHTA and CDR2 FQGTGA. In DNA, the CDR3 is TGTGCCAGCAGCCCCGACTCAGGGGGAGGCAATGAGCAGTTCTTC. It is translated as CASSPDSGGGNEQFF.

The gene calls are TRBV28 and TRBJ1-2; D perhaps matches TRBD1 (6 bases). Germline V lookup: CDR1 MDHEN, CDR2 SYDVKM. Deletions cut 4 bases from V and 7 bases from J, with 16 bases between. The CDR3 has 14 amino acids. The CDR3 region is CASSSSAGEGGYTF. The CDR3 DNA is TGTGCCAGCAGTTCCTCGGCAGGGGAGGGTGGCTACACCTTC.

V is TRBV30 and J is TRBJ1-6, with D unclear. CDR1 is GTSNPN, CDR2 SVGIG, per germline (reference sequence). V lost 5 bases and J lost 1, with 9 bases in between. The CDR3 extends over 14 amino acids. Here the CDR3 reads CAWDPGSYNSPLHF. In nucleotides, the CDR3 is TGTGCCTGGGACCCGGGTTCCTATAATTCACCCCTCCACTTT.

Worth noting for this clone: The same CDR3 arises from other DNA sequences in this sample as well. The V and J genes are TRBV11-1 and TRBJ1-6; D is unresolved. Germline CDR1 reads SGHAT; CDR2 reads FQDESV (reference sequence). The CDR3 spans 14 residues. The V end was cut by 2 bases, the J end by 5 bases, with 7 bases between. The chain's CDR3 is CASSLTGNNSPLHF. CDR3 coding DNA: TGTGCCAGCAGCTTAACGGGGAATAATTCACCCCTCCACTTT.

The V call is TRBV4-3, the J call TRBJ1-3; 8 positions match TRBD1. This CDR3 is 15 amino acids long. CDR1 and CDR2 (germline): LGHNA, YSLEER. V lost 0 bases and J lost 4; bases outside the gene matches: 2. The CDR3: CASSQDAGGGNTIYF. The CDR3 DNA is TGCGCCAGCAGCCAAGATGCAGGGGGCGGAAACACCATATATTTT.

The chain employs TRBV30 and TRBJ1-4, with a weak D call TRBD1 (5 bases). Trimming left V 2 bases short and J 8 bases short, with 15 bases between. Germline V gene lookup returns CDR1 GTSNPN and CDR2 SVGIG (reference sequence). The CDR3 runs to 14 residues. The CDR3 nucleotides read TGTGCCTGGAGTTTGCCGGCAGGGCCCGAAAAACTGTTTTTT. It translates to CAWSLPAGPEKLFF.

The rearrangement links TRBV28 to TRBJ1-5, with 9 bases identical to TRBD1. The CDR3 consists of 17 residues. The germline gives CDR1 MDHEN, CDR2 SYDVKM. Unmatched junction bases numbered 10, after V lost 5 bases and J lost 2 bases. CDR3 bases: TGTGCCAGCAGTCATGACAGGGGGGGTGTTGGCAATCAGCCCCAGCATTTT. Its protein is CASSHDRGGVGNQPQHF.

The chain couples TRBV27 to TRBJ2-7; possible D gene TRBD1, 7 bases. CDR1 MNHEY and CDR2 SMNVEV come from the germline V gene (reference sequence). The V end lost 8 bases, the J end lost 7 bases, and 24 bases lay between the germline ends. The CDR3 contains 15 residues. The CDR3 coding sequence is TGTGCCAGCCGCGGGACAGTTCTTAAAGGCGGGGAGCAGTACTTC. Protein sequence: CASRGTVLKGGEQYF.

V usage is TRBV28 and J usage is TRBJ2-7, with 7 bases that match TRBD2. Losses at the gene ends were 5 bases for V and 2 bases for J; bases not matched to a gene: 6. Germline CDR1 MDHEN, CDR2 SYDVKM. The CDR3 covers 14 residues. DNA for the CDR3: TGTGCCAGCAGTCCCCTCCGGGGGGCCTACGAGCAGTACTTC. This encodes CASSPLRGAYEQYF. The variable domain in full, with the rest retrieved from reference TRBV28 and TRBJ2-7, is DVKVTQSSRYLVKRTGEKVFLECVQDMDHENMFWYRQDPGLGLRLIYFSYDVKMKEKGDIPEGYSVSREKKERFSLILESASTNQTSMYLCASSPLRGAYEQYFGPGTRLTVT.

The chain recombines TRBV28 with TRBJ1-6; D may be TRBD1 (6 bases). V was cut by 5 bases and J by 9 bases, with 17 bases left in between. This CDR3 comprises 15 residues. In germline, CDR1 is MDHEN, CDR2 SYDVKM. The CDR3 loop reads CASSPLPGGTSPLHF. The DNA for the CDR3 is TGTGCCAGCAGTCCCCTCCCGGGGGGCACTTCACCCCTCCACTTT.

As for this clone: The identical CDR3 is also encoded by other nucleotide sequences in the sample. The J gene is TRBJ1-2, the V gene TRBV6-5; 9 positions match TRBD1. The CDR3 runs 13 residues. Germline lookup yields CDR1 MNHEY and CDR2 SVGAGI. J was trimmed by 5 bases and V by 2 bases; bases with no gene match: 0. The CDR3 reads CASSYDRGYGYTF. As DNA, the CDR3 is TGTGCCAGCAGTTACGACAGGGGGTATGGCTACACCTTC.

This clone was seen once. The V gene is TRBV5-5, the J gene TRBJ2-3; TRBD1 aligns across 7 bases. The CDR3 is made up of 15 amino acids. With V trimmed by 0 bases and J by 3 bases, 4 bases remained unmatched. Per the germline V gene, CDR1 is SGHKS and CDR2 is YYEKEE (reference sequence). CDR3 nucleotide sequence: TGTGCCAGCAGCTTGGAGGGGGCAAGAACAGATACGCAGTATTTT. Translating gives CASSLEGARTDTQYF.